What follows is one T cell receptor (beta chain) and its context. The antigen is not known. The germline CDR1 and CDR2 sequences are DFQATT and SNEGSKA (reference sequence). The CDR3 runs 11 residues. The ends were cut back, 4 bases at V and 11 bases at J, with 12 bases in the middle. This entry belongs to a study of CD8+ T cells in alopecia areata. On the study more broadly: Tofacitinib administration to treated patients was oral, at 5 to 10 mg twice daily. Tofacitinib administration persisted for 6 to 18 months, succeeded by 6 months off drug. Study results and caveats: Clonality was higher in lesional than normal scalp, especially in alopecia totalis/universalis. Researchers reported that TCR sharing among patients proved less clear than in mice, possibly HLA-linked.

Sequencing used cDNA as its template, made by extracting RNA and reverse transcribing it. Assay used: immunoSEQ multiplex PCR; TCRdb lists only in-frame clones, some missing. The sample has around 200,000 clones, roughly 60% seen once; the top ten hold over 1.5%. The starting material was CD4+ T cells sorted from blood, obtained at week 0. The genes are TRBV20-1 and TRBJ1-5; D remains ambiguous. The receptor's source is a human donor with alopecia areata. CDR3 amino acids: CSANMDAAQHF. CDR3 nucleotides: TGCAGTGCTAACATGGACGCGGCCCAGCATTTT.